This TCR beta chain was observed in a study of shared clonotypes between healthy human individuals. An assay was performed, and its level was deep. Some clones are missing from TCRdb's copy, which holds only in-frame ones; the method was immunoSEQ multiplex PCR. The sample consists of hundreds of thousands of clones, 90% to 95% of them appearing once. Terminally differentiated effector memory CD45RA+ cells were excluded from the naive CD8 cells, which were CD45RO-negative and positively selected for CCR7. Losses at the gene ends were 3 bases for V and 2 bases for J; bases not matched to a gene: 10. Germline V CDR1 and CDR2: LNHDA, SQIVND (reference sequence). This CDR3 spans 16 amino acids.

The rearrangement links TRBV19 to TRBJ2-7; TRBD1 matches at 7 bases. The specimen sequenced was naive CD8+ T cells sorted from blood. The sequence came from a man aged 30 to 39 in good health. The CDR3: CASSIGPPQGAYEQYF. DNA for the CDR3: TGTGCCAGTAGTATCGGCCCCCCCCAGGGGGCCTACGAGCAGTACTTC.